The clone carrying this TCR beta chain was recorded many times. Its antigen is not known. Specified time point: persistent/refractory GD, antithyroid drugs over 5 years with positive TRAb. PBMC RNA was the source of the TCR library. V was pared by 0 bases and J by 7 bases, with 13 bases between. The CDR3 spans 14 residues. Germline V lookup: CDR1 MNHEY, CDR2 SMNVEV (reference sequence). This sample stems from a study of regulatory T cells in long-lasting Graves disease. Study observations and caveats: Comparison showed that persistent patients shared more public clonotypes (under 3,000) than new patients (approximately 870).

With iRepertoire HTBI primers and Arm-PCR of CDR3 regions, TCR beta libraries were built. MiXCR, applied by TCRdb to the multiplex PCR reads, yields one record per CDR3 protein. The sample contains 400,000 or so distinct CDR3 sequences, around 20% of which appear only once. The chain employs TRBV27 and TRBJ2-7; the D is unclear. Sequenced here: peripheral blood mononuclear cells (PBMCs), sampled when the disease was refractory, from a patient treated with antithyroid drugs. The TCR comes from a female donor with Graves disease. In nucleotides, the CDR3 is TGTGCCAGCAGTTTATCGATCTCCCTTGGGGAGCAGTACTTC. This gives the protein CASSLSISLGEQYF.